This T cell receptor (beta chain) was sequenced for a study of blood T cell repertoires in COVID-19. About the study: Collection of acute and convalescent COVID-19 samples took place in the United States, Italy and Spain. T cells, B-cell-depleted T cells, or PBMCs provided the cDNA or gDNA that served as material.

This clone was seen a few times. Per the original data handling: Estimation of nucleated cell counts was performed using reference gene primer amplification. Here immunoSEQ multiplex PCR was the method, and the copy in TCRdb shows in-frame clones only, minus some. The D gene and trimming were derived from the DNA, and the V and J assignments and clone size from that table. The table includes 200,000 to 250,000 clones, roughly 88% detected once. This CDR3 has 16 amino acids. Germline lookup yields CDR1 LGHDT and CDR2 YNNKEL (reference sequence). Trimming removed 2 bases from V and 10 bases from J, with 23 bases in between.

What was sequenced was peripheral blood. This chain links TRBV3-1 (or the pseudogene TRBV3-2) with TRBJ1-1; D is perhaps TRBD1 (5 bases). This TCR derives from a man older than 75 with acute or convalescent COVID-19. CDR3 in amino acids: CASSQWGGPLTSGAFF. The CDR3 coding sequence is TGTGCCAGCAGCCAATGGGGGGGTCCGCTAACCTCCGGAGCTTTCTTT.